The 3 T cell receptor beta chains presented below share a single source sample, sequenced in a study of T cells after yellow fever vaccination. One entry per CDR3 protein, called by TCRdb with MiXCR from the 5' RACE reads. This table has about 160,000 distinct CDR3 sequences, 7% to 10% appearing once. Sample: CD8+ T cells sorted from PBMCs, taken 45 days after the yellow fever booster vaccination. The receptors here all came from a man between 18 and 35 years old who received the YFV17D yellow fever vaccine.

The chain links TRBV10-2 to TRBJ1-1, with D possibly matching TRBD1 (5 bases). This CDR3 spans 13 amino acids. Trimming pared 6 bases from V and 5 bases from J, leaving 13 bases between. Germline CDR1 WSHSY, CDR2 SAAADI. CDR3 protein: CASRMAGRTEAFF. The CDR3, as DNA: TGCGCCAGCAGGATGGCAGGGCGGACTGAAGCTTTCTTT.

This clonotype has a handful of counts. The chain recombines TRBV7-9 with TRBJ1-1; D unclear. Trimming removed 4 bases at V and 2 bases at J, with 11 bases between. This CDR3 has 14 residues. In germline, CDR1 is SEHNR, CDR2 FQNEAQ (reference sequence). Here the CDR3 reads CASSYGVPNTEAFF. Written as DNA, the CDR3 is TGTGCCAGCAGCTACGGGGTTCCCAACACTGAAGCTTTCTTT. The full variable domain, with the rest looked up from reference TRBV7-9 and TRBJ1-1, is DTGVSQNPRHKITKRGQNVTFRCDPISEHNRLYWYRQTLGQGPEFLTYFQNEAQLEKSRLLSDRFSAERPKGSFSTLEIQRTEQGDSAMYLCASSYGVPNTEAFFGQGTRLTVV.

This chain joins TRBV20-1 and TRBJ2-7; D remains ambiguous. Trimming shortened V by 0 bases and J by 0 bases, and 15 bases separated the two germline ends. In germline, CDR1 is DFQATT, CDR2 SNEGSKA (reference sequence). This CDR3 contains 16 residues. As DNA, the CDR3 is TGCAGTGCTAGAGATCCCACAAGGCTTCTCTCCTACGAGCAGTACGTC. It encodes CSARDPTRLLSYEQYV.